These 21 T cell receptor beta chains originate from one sample sequenced in a study of graft-versus-host responses after intestinal transplantation. Their specific antigens are unknown. Assay used: immunoSEQ multiplex PCR; TCRdb lists only in-frame clones, some missing. The sample carries 130,000 or so clones, 80% to 95% recorded once. The source material was unstimulated CD4+ T cells sorted from spleen or lymph node cells, sampled before intestinal transplant. These receptors were taken from a human donor who received an intestinal transplant.

This chain links TRBV6-1 with TRBJ2-1; 7 bases map to TRBD1. The CDR3 length is 14 residues. Trimming removed 10 bases from V and 6 bases from J; junction bases left unmatched: 12. From germline, CDR1 is MNHNS and CDR2 SASEGT. As DNA, the CDR3 is TGTGCCACCCGAAGGGAAGGGGGCCCCAATGAGCAGTTCTTC. Translating it yields CATRREGGPNEQFF.

This sequence joins TRBV11-2 and TRBJ1-2; maybe TRBD1 (5 bases). CDR1 and CDR2 from the germline V gene are SGHAT and FQNNGV. This CDR3 spans 12 amino acids. Trimming removed 8 bases from V and 8 bases from J, with 15 bases in between. The CDR3 loop reads CASWGRVGGYTF. CDR3 DNA sequence: TGTGCCAGCTGGGGCAGGGTGGGCGGCTACACCTTC.

The chain carries TRBV7-2 and TRBJ2-2; 12 nucleotides align to TRBD2. This CDR3 region has 16 residues. Germline CDR1 is SGHTA and CDR2 is FQGNSA. Trimming at V came to 1 base and at J to 6 bases, leaving 3 bases not matched to a gene. CDR3 sequence reads: CASSLELAGGPGELFF. The CDR3 coding sequence is TGTGCCAGCAGCTTAGAACTAGCGGGAGGACCCGGGGAGCTGTTTTTT.

V usage is TRBV5-8 and J usage is TRBJ2-3; D is ambiguous. V lost 2 bases and J lost 2, with 9 bases in between. CDR3 size: 14 residues. Germline V gene lookup returns CDR1 SGHTS and CDR2 YDEGEE. CDR3 sequence (DNA): TGTGCCAGCAGCTTAAGTATAGACACAGATACGCAGTATTTT. Encoded protein: CASSLSIDTDTQYF. Full variable domain (remainder filled in from reference TRBV5-8 and TRBJ2-3): EAGVTQSPTHLIKTRGQQATLRCSPISGHTSVYWYQQALGLGLQFLLWYDEGEERNRGNFPPRFSGRQFPNYSSELNVNALELEDSALYLCASSLSIDTDTQYFGPGTRLTVL.

On this clone: The final CDR3 position lacks the conserved phenylalanine or tryptophan, pointing to a likely read error. This chain uses TRBV5-6 with TRBJ1-2, with a weak D call TRBD1 (5 bases). Germline CDR1 reads SGHDT; CDR2 reads YYEEEE. The CDR3 has 13 amino acids. For the CDR3, the DNA is TGTGCCAGCACCTTGGGGGTTGAGGGAGGCTACACCGTC. It codes for CASTLGVEGGYTV.

V is TRBV18 and J is TRBJ2-7; tentatively, D is TRBD1 (5 bases). The CDR3 covers 13 residues. V lost 8 bases, J lost 1 base, and 12 bases lay in between. The germline V gene has CDR1 KGHSH and CDR2 LQKENI. The DNA of the CDR3 is TGTGCCAGCCACAACAGGAGTTCCTACGAGCAGTACTTC. As protein: CASHNRSSYEQYF.

This chain connects TRBV27 to TRBJ1-1, with D perhaps TRBD1 (6 bases). Trimming left V 7 bases short and J 2 bases short, with 14 bases between. The germline gives CDR1 MNHEY, CDR2 SMNVEV (reference sequence). This CDR3 is built from 14 residues. CDR3 sequence: CASKINRVNTEAFF. The CDR3 DNA reads as TGTGCCAGCAAGATTAACAGGGTAAACACTGAAGCTTTCTTT.

The chain combines TRBV10-3 with TRBJ1-1; D remains unclear. The ends were cut back, 10 bases at V and 6 bases at J, with 15 bases in the middle. From germline, CDR1 is ENHRY and CDR2 SYGVKD. The CDR3 spans 12 residues. CDR3: CATTHRGAEAFF. The CDR3 DNA reads TGTGCCACCACCCATCGGGGTGCTGAAGCTTTCTTT.

J is TRBJ2-7 and V is TRBV5-1; 9 nucleotides match TRBD2. Germline V gene sequence: CDR1 SGHRS, CDR2 YFSETQ. V was pared by 0 bases and J by 2 bases, with 3 bases of the junction left unmatched. CDR3 length: 15 residues. CDR3 loop: CASSLETSGAYEQYF. In DNA, the CDR3 is TGCGCCAGCAGCTTGGAGACTAGCGGAGCCTACGAGCAGTACTTC.

In this sample, this clone turned up once. The chain is built from TRBV30 and TRBJ1-4; D is unclear. Germline V lookup: CDR1 GTSNPN, CDR2 SVGIG (reference sequence). V was trimmed by 4 bases and J by 4 bases, leaving 4 bases between them. The CDR3 sequence is 11 residues long. The CDR3 loop reads CAWMVNEKLFF. The CDR3 DNA follows: TGTGCCTGGATGGTTAATGAAAAACTGTTTTTT.

In this sample, this clone turned up once. The V and J genes are TRBV4-2 and TRBJ2-2; possible D gene TRBD2, 5 bases. Trimming removed 1 base from V and 4 bases from J, with 13 bases in between. Germline V gives CDR1 LGHNA, CDR2 YNFKEQ. The CDR3 runs to 16 residues. CDR3 residues: CASSQVGLAATGELFF. DNA for the CDR3: TGTGCCAGCAGCCAAGTCGGCCTAGCAGCCACCGGGGAGCTGTTTTTT.

The V gene is TRBV7-2, the J gene TRBJ2-5; D is possibly TRBD2 (6 bases). Per the germline V gene, CDR1 is SGHTA and CDR2 is FQGNSA. The V end was cut by 5 bases, the J end by 7 bases, with 20 bases between. The CDR3 consists of 15 residues. The CDR3 DNA is TGTGCCAGCAGCCCCTTTGGCGGGAATCTCGGGACCCAGTACTTC. This gives the protein CASSPFGGNLGTQYF.

The chain employs TRBV28 and TRBJ2-7; D ambiguous. This CDR3 contains 14 residues. Deletions cut 3 bases from V and 3 bases from J, with 12 bases between. Germline loops: CDR1 MDHEN, CDR2 SYDVKM. CDR3 sequence: CASSFEGSFYEQYF. The CDR3 nucleotides are TGTGCCAGCAGTTTCGAAGGGTCTTTCTACGAGCAGTACTTC.

J is TRBJ2-7 and V is TRBV5-6, with 11 bases identical to TRBD2. This CDR3 region has 16 residues. Trimming at V came to 5 bases and at J to 2 bases, leaving 9 bases not matched to a gene. Germline V gene sequence: CDR1 SGHDT, CDR2 YYEEEE. The CDR3 DNA follows: TGTGCCAGCAGTCGAAGACTAGCGGGGACCCCCTACGAGCAGTACTTC. Translating gives CASSRRLAGTPYEQYF.

This chain uses TRBV7-6 with TRBJ1-3; D ambiguous. Trimming took 5 bases from V and 0 from J, leaving 11 bases between them. Per germline, CDR1 SGHVS and CDR2 FNYEAQ. This CDR3 region has 15 residues. CDR3 residues: CASSPWTRSGNTIYF. The CDR3 DNA sequence: TGTGCCAGCAGCCCCTGGACCCGCTCTGGAAACACCATATATTTT.

V gene TRBV28 combines with J gene TRBJ2-3; the D is unclear. Germline V gene data show CDR1 as MDHEN and CDR2 as SYDVKM. The CDR3 runs 14 residues. The V end lost 6 bases, the J end lost 3 bases, and 13 bases lay between the germline ends. CDR3 residues: CASSNTTRTDTQYF. The CDR3 region has the DNA TGTGCCAGCAGCAACACGACCAGAACAGATACGCAGTATTTT.

This chain connects TRBV14 to TRBJ2-2, with 8 positions matching TRBD2. The CDR3 sequence is 16 residues long. V lost 4 bases and J lost 1; bases outside the gene matches: 5. Germline V gives CDR1 SGHDN, CDR2 FVKESK. The CDR3 spells CASSPIAGLNTGELFF. The DNA for the CDR3 is TGTGCCAGCAGCCCGATAGCGGGGCTGAACACCGGGGAGCTGTTTTTT.

This rearrangement joins TRBV9 to TRBJ2-3, with TRBD2 matching 8 bases. CDR1 and CDR2 (germline): SGDLS, YYNGEE. V trimming: 4 bases; J trimming: 5 bases; junction bases outside the gene matches: 15. The CDR3 is 17 residues long. The CDR3 DNA sequence: TGTGCCAGCAGCCTCCGGACTAGCTCCGGTGTGAGAGATACGCAGTATTTT. It is translated as CASSLRTSSGVRDTQYF.

The rearrangement joins TRBV14 to TRBJ2-2; 8 bases map to TRBD1. The CDR3 is 14 residues long. V gave up 4 bases and J gave up 5 bases; unmatched junction bases: 3. The germline CDR1 and CDR2 sequences are SGHDN and FVKESK. The CDR3 is CASSRRGRTGELFF. Written as DNA, the CDR3 is TGTGCCAGCAGCCGCAGGGGGCGGACCGGGGAGCTGTTTTTT.

The chain joins TRBV4-2 to TRBJ1-1, with D perhaps matching TRBD1 (5 bases). CDR3 length equals 15 residues. V was pared by 3 bases and J by 0 bases, with 11 bases between. CDR1 and CDR2 (germline): LGHNA, YNFKEQ. CDR3 amino acids: CASSHEQVLNTEAFF. The CDR3 DNA reads as TGTGCCAGCAGCCACGAACAGGTCCTGAACACTGAAGCTTTCTTT.

V and J are TRBV19 and TRBJ1-1; no reliable D call. The germline V gene encodes CDR1 LNHDA and CDR2 SQIVND (reference sequence). The ends were cut back, 9 bases at V and 5 bases at J, with 16 bases in the middle. The CDR3 has 13 amino acids. Written as DNA, the CDR3 is TGTGCCAGCCGGCTAGGGAGTGGGACTGAAGCTTTCTTT. Its translation: CASRLGSGTEAFF.